Presented here are 2 T cell receptor beta chains from one specimen sequenced in a study of T cell responses to AZD1222 COVID-19 vaccine. Using immunoSEQ multiplex PCR, the repertoire was profiled, and TCRdb retains in-frame clones only, with some absent. Of 110,000 or so clones listed, roughly 90% were seen once; the top ten hold around 2.3%. The sample was peripheral blood, taken on day 0 of AZD1222 vaccination. These receptor sequences come from an adult in good health.

The chain is built from TRBV19 and TRBJ2-1, with a possible D match to TRBD2 (7 bases). This CDR3 has 14 amino acids. Germline CDR1 LNHDA, CDR2 SQIVND (reference sequence). V lost 7 bases to trimming and J lost 7 bases, with 17 bases between them. The DNA of the CDR3 is TGTGCCAGTACCCCCATCGGGGGGCCTAATGAGCAGTTCTTC. Protein: CASTPIGGPNEQFF.

The chain combines TRBV5-4 with TRBJ1-1, with TRBD1 matching 9 bases. CDR1 is SGHNT and CDR2 is YYREEE in the germline V gene (reference sequence). The junction had 13 bases not matched to a gene; V was cut back by 3 bases and J by 4 bases. The CDR3 spans 17 residues. The CDR3 DNA follows: TGTGCCAGCAGCTCAAACCCCCGGACAGGGGAGGGCACTGAAGCTTTCTTT. It yields the protein CASSSNPRTGEGTEAFF.